The clone carrying this T cell receptor beta chain was seen a few times. These data belong to a study of blood T cell repertoires in COVID-19. Assay used: immunoSEQ multiplex PCR; TCRdb lists only in-frame clones, some missing. The sample lists 400,000 to 550,000 clones, approximately 90% occurring once. V was clipped by 2 bases and J by 7 bases, with 9 bases between them. The CDR3 covers 13 residues. CDR1 is MNHEY and CDR2 is SVGEGT in the germline V gene. The origin of this receptor is a woman in her 30s with acute or convalescent COVID-19. This chain links TRBV6-2 or TRBV6-3 with TRBJ1-5; D not resolved. The sample was peripheral blood. The CDR3 DNA reads as TGTGCCAGCAGTTACAGCCAGGCACAGCCCCAGCATTTT. As protein: CASSYSQAQPQHF.